Presented here are 26 T cell receptor beta chains from one specimen sequenced in a study of OX40 agonist ivuxolimab in advanced cancers. The table came from immunoSEQ multiplex PCR; TCRdb's copy has only in-frame clones and leaves some out. The sample lists about 81,000 clones, around 93% occurring once. The source was CD4+ or CD8+ T cells sorted from blood, collected in a trial of the OX40 agonist ivuxolimab. The source is an adult with an advanced solid tumor such as melanoma, head and neck, liver or kidney cancer.

This clone has a single count. The chain has TRBV27 and TRBJ1-1, with a tentative D call TRBD1 (5 bases). V was cut by 0 bases and J by 1 base, with 9 bases left in between. Germline CDR1 and CDR2: MNHEY and SMNVEV (reference sequence). This CDR3 region has 15 residues. The CDR3 coding sequence is TGTGCCAGCAGTTTATCGGGGGACCCGAACACTGAAGCTTTCTTT. Translation: CASSLSGDPNTEAFF.

J is TRBJ1-2 and V is TRBV21-1. TRBV21-1 counts as a pseudogene. The CDR3 consists of 15 residues. This CDR3 is CASSKGEGGTHGYTF. The DNA for the CDR3 is TGTGCCAGCAGCAAAGGAGAGGGGGGGACGCATGGCTACACCTTC.

V gene TRBV4-3 combines with J gene TRBJ1-2; no firm D call. CDR1 LGHNA and CDR2 YSLEER come from the germline V gene. Trimming left V 0 bases short and J 1 base short, with 15 bases between. The CDR3 consists of 17 residues. The CDR3 is CASSQDINVGINYGYTF. The CDR3 DNA follows: TGCGCCAGCAGCCAAGATATCAATGTGGGGATTAACTATGGCTACACCTTC.

V gene TRBV7-6 combines with J gene TRBJ1-5, with TRBD1 identical over 7 bases. The CDR3 spans 15 residues. V lost 5 bases to trimming and J lost 7 bases; unmatched junction nucleotides: 11. The germline V gene has CDR1 SGHVS and CDR2 FNYEAQ. The CDR3 sequence: CASSQGRGSDQPQHF. CDR3 sequence (DNA): TGTGCCAGCAGCCAGGGCAGGGGGTCGGACCAGCCCCAGCATTTT.

This clone has only one observation. The gene calls are TRBV16 and TRBJ2-1, with D possibly TRBD2 on 5 matching bases. The germline V gene encodes CDR1 KGHSY and CDR2 FQNENV. V dropped 0 bases and J dropped 10 bases, with 16 bases sitting between them. This CDR3 has 15 amino acids. Here the CDR3 DNA reads TGTGCCAGCAGCCAATCCGGGGTCCCCGCACAGGAGCAGTTCTTC. It codes for CASSQSGVPAQEQFF.

The chain combines TRBV5-1 with TRBJ2-7; tentatively, D is TRBD2 (5 bases). Germline V gene data show CDR1 as SGHRS and CDR2 as YFSETQ. The CDR3 is 13 amino acids. Deletions cut 7 bases from V and 1 base from J, with 12 bases between. CDR3 loop: CASSPLASYEQYF. The CDR3 DNA reads as TGCGCCAGCTCACCTCTAGCTTCCTACGAGCAGTACTTC.

The CDR3 is CASSRQASTVYEQYF. Here the CDR3 DNA reads TGTGCCAGTAGTCGACAAGCCTCGACAGTCTACGAGCAGTACTTC. The J gene is TRBJ2-7, the V gene TRBV19; TRBD1 is a possible D gene (5 bases). V was cut by 5 bases and J by 3 bases, with 17 bases left in between. Germline V gene data show CDR1 as LNHDA and CDR2 as SQIVND (reference sequence). The CDR3 consists of 15 residues.

The rearrangement joins TRBV27 to TRBJ1-1; D not resolved. The V end was cut by 3 bases, the J end by 6 bases, with 11 bases between. Germline V gene lookup returns CDR1 MNHEY and CDR2 SMNVEV (reference sequence). There are 13 residues in the CDR3. The chain's CDR3 is CASSFGGDSEAFF. CDR3 DNA: TGTGCCAGCAGTTTCGGCGGCGACTCTGAAGCTTTCTTT.

This chain uses TRBV9 with TRBJ1-1; 7 positions match TRBD1. The CDR3 loop spans 17 amino acids. V was pared by 4 bases and J by 0 bases, with 12 bases of the junction left unmatched. The germline V gene encodes CDR1 SGDLS and CDR2 YYNGEE. The CDR3, as DNA: TGTGCCAGCAGCCCATCCAGGGGGGCGCCGGTGAACACTGAAGCTTTCTTT. It encodes CASSPSRGAPVNTEAFF.

The chain is built from TRBV19 and TRBJ2-2; 12 bases are shared with TRBD2. There are 15 residues in the CDR3. The J segment lost 6 bases and the V segment lost 6 bases, leaving 5 bases of the junction unmatched. Germline lookup yields CDR1 LNHDA and CDR2 SQIVND (reference sequence). CDR3 residues: CASSEPSGGAGELFF. Written as DNA, the CDR3 is TGTGCCAGTAGCGAACCTAGCGGGGGGGCCGGGGAGCTGTTTTTT.

The chain carries TRBV6-1 and TRBJ2-1; unclear D gene. The germline V gene encodes CDR1 MNHNS and CDR2 SASEGT. V lost 6 bases to trimming and J lost 4 bases, with 10 bases between them. There are 13 residues in the CDR3. The CDR3 is CASSDRAYNEQFF. The CDR3 coding sequence is TGTGCCAGCAGCGATAGGGCTTACAATGAGCAGTTCTTC.

The rearrangement links TRBV29-1 to TRBJ2-3, with 13 bases matching TRBD2. V shed 8 bases and J 2 bases; nucleotides not matched to a gene: 19. The CDR3 is made up of 19 amino acids. Germline V CDR1 and CDR2: SQVTM, ANQGSEA. CDR3 bases: TGCAGCCTAGCTGGAGGACTAGCGGGAGATTTGTCAGACACAGATACGCAGTATTTT. Protein: CSLAGGLAGDLSDTDTQYF.

V usage is TRBV7-9 and J usage is TRBJ2-1; 7 positions agree with TRBD2. This CDR3 is built from 16 residues. V lost 5 bases to trimming and J lost 6 bases; unmatched junction nucleotides: 13. Germline values: CDR1 SEHNR, CDR2 FQNEAQ (reference sequence). The CDR3 nucleotides read TGTGCCAGCAGCCAAGAGACTAGCTGGAGTGGCAATGAGCAGTTCTTC. It yields the protein CASSQETSWSGNEQFF.

This clone appeared once. This rearrangement joins TRBV6-4 to TRBJ2-3, with D hard to call. This CDR3 is built from 15 residues. The V gene's germline CDR1 is MRHNA and CDR2 SNTAGT. Trimming pared 2 bases from V and 0 bases from J, leaving 9 bases between. CDR3 region: CASSDRPGSTDTQYF. CDR3 sequence (DNA): TGTGCCAGCAGTGACCGTCCCGGGAGCACAGATACGCAGTATTTT.

The chain carries TRBV29-1 and TRBJ2-1; 8 bases fit TRBD1. The CDR3 totals 15 residues. The V gene's germline CDR1 is SQVTM and CDR2 ANQGSEA. The ends lost 5 bases at V and 2 bases at J; junction bases unmatched: 8. CDR3 sequence (DNA): TGCAGCGTTCCGCCCGGCAGGGGGCCCTACAATGAGCAGTTCTTC. It translates to CSVPPGRGPYNEQFF.

This chain joins TRBV15 and TRBJ2-7; the D is unclear. Germline CDR1 LNHNV, CDR2 YYDKDF (reference sequence). With 0 bases removed from V and 6 bases from J, the gap between germline ends came to 6 bases. The CDR3 is 12 residues long. In DNA, the CDR3 is TGTGCCACCAGCAGAGATGCAAGCGAGCAGTACTTC. This sequence encodes CATSRDASEQYF.

The chain employs TRBV29-1 and TRBJ2-7; TRBD2 matches at 9 bases. V dropped 4 bases and J dropped 2; count of bases not matched to a gene: 3. This CDR3 contains 13 residues. The germline gives CDR1 SQVTM, CDR2 ANQGSEA. Written as DNA, the CDR3 is TGCAGCGTTGGGGCTAGCGGGGCCTACGAGCAGTACTTC. Translation: CSVGASGAYEQYF.

A single count supports this clone. CDR3 sequence (DNA): TGTGCCAGCAGCTTACTAGCGGGGGGGAATGAGCAGTTCTTC. Residues: CASSLLAGGNEQFF. The chain recombines TRBV13 with TRBJ2-1; 12 nucleotides line up with TRBD2. Germline-derived CDR1 and CDR2 are PRHDT and FYEKMQ (reference sequence). This CDR3 is 14 amino acids long. V lost 2 bases to trimming and J lost 7 bases; unmatched junction nucleotides: 0.

The chain couples TRBV19 to TRBJ1-5, with D hard to call. CDR1 and CDR2 (germline): LNHDA, SQIVND (reference sequence). The CDR3 is 14 residues long. V was pared by 10 bases and J by 1 base, with 14 bases between. For the CDR3, the DNA is TGTGCCACCGGGAGAAGAGGAAGCAATCAGCCCCAGCATTTT. Translating gives CATGRRGSNQPQHF.

The chain joins TRBV13 to TRBJ2-1; possible D gene TRBD2, 6 bases. CDR1 PRHDT and CDR2 FYEKMQ come from the germline V gene (reference sequence). The V end was cut by 5 bases, the J end by 5 bases, with 10 bases between. The CDR3 is 13 amino acids. The CDR3 here is CASSTGTDNEQFF. The CDR3 region has the DNA TGTGCCAGCAGCACCGGGACTGACAATGAGCAGTTCTTC.

The chain is built from TRBV5-8 and TRBJ1-5, with D unresolved. From germline, CDR1 is SGHTS and CDR2 YDEGEE. The CDR3 is 16 amino acids. V was clipped by 5 bases and J by 4 bases, with 19 bases between them. The CDR3 DNA sequence: TGTGCCAGCAGTCGCAGCCACTCGGCAGCTAATCAGCCCCAGCATTTT. Its translation is CASSRSHSAANQPQHF.

V gene TRBV4-1 combines with J gene TRBJ2-7; D perhaps matches TRBD1 (5 bases). V dropped 4 bases and J dropped 0 bases, with 13 bases sitting between them. This CDR3 comprises 15 residues. CDR1 is MGHRA and CDR2 is YSYEKL in the germline V gene. The CDR3 is CASSPTEPFSYEQYF. The DNA of the CDR3 is TGCGCCAGCAGCCCGACAGAGCCCTTCTCCTACGAGCAGTACTTC.

The count of this clone is one. The CDR3 coding sequence is TGTGCCAGCAGCTCCGGCGGTTATAATTCACCCCTCCACTTT. This gives the protein CASSSGGYNSPLHF. The chain has TRBV11-2 and TRBJ1-6; unclear D gene. CDR3 length equals 14 residues. Germline-derived CDR1 and CDR2 are SGHAT and FQNNGV. Trimming took 4 bases from V and 4 from J, leaving 8 bases between them.

This chain links TRBV28 with TRBJ2-5, with D maybe TRBD2 (5 bases). Germline V gene data show CDR1 as MDHEN and CDR2 as SYDVKM. The CDR3 has 18 amino acids. The germline V and J ends were trimmed by 5 bases and 1 base, with 23 bases remaining between them. CDR3 amino acids: CASSRSVPVARTQETQYF. CDR3 nucleotide sequence: TGTGCCAGCAGTCGTAGCGTTCCCGTGGCCCGCACCCAAGAGACCCAGTACTTC.

This chain uses TRBV7-9 with TRBJ2-1, with D perhaps TRBD2 (5 bases). The length of the CDR3 is 12 residues. CDR1 is SEHNR, CDR2 FQNEAQ, per germline (reference sequence). V was shortened by 5 bases and J by 8 bases, with 10 bases between the two germline ends. The chain's CDR3 is CASSNGGHEQFF. The CDR3 DNA reads TGTGCCAGCAGCAATGGAGGCCATGAGCAGTTCTTC. The full variable domain, completed using reference TRBV7-9 and TRBJ2-1, is DTGVSQNPRHKITKRGQNVTFRCDPISEHNRLYWYRQTLGQGPEFLTYFQNEAQLEKSRLLSDRFSAERPKGSFSTLEIQRTEQGDSAMYLCASSNGGHEQFFGPGTRLTVL.

V usage is TRBV5-6 and J usage is TRBJ2-1; weak D call: TRBD2 (5 bases). Germline V gene lookup returns CDR1 SGHDT and CDR2 YYEEEE. The CDR3 is made up of 13 amino acids. V dropped 2 bases and J dropped 10 bases, with 13 bases sitting between them. CDR3 amino acids: CASSFPLGEEQFF. Here the CDR3 DNA reads TGTGCCAGCAGCTTCCCCCTGGGAGAGGAGCAGTTCTTC.